The 20 T cell receptor beta chains presented below share a single source sample, sequenced in a study of patients and donors after allogeneic stem cell transplantation. Each CDR3 protein gets one entry after TCRdb re-called the RT-PCR reads with MiXCR. The data contain 900,000 to 1,000,000 distinct CDR3 sequences, around 17% of them seen just once; the ten biggest clones take up roughly 6%. What was sequenced was blood, either unsorted or a sorted T cell fraction (not recorded which). The receptors derive from a human donor who was either an allogeneic HSCT recipient or a stem cell or donor lymphocyte infusion donor (not recorded which). It is not recorded whose cells these are; they may come from a transplant donor.

The V and J genes are TRBV25-1 and TRBJ1-1; D not resolved. V was trimmed by 1 base and J by 0 bases, leaving 9 bases between them. Germline V gene lookup returns CDR1 MGHDK and CDR2 SYGVNS. The CDR3 runs to 15 residues. In nucleotides, the CDR3 is TGTGCCAGCAGTGAATTTGGGCAGCTGAACACTGAAGCTTTCTTT. Protein sequence: CASSEFGQLNTEAFF. Full variable domain (remainder filled in from reference TRBV25-1 and TRBJ1-1): EADIYQTPRYLVIGTGKKITLECSQTMGHDKMYWYQQDPGMELHLIHYSYGVNSTEKGDLSSESTVSRIRTEHFPLTLESARPSHTSQYLCASSEFGQLNTEAFFGQGTRLTVV.

This clonotype was counted a few times. CDR3 in amino acids: CASSGRDSYEQYF. As DNA, the CDR3 is TGTGCCAGCAGCGGCAGGGACTCCTACGAGCAGTACTTC. The chain combines TRBV9 with TRBJ2-7; TRBD1 might be the D (5 bases). CDR1 and CDR2 (germline): SGDLS, YYNGEE. Trimming shortened V by 3 bases and J by 0 bases, and 7 bases separated the two germline ends. The CDR3 is 13 amino acids. Full variable domain (outside the CDR3, taken from reference TRBV9 and TRBJ2-7): DSGVTQTPKHLITATGQRVTLRCSPRSGDLSVYWYQQSLDQGLQFLIQYYNGEERAKGNILERFSAQQFPDLHSELNLSSLELGDSALYFCASSGRDSYEQYFGPGTRLTVT.

The gene calls are TRBV25-1 and TRBJ1-2; no definite D call. Germline assignment: CDR1 MGHDK and CDR2 SYGVNS. Trimming shortened V by 4 bases and J by 6 bases, and 12 bases separated the two germline ends. The CDR3 covers 13 residues. The CDR3 region is CASSVMGTDGYTF. For the CDR3, the DNA is TGTGCCAGCAGTGTCATGGGAACGGATGGCTACACCTTC.

The rearrangement uses TRBV6-1 and TRBJ2-1; 8 bases fit TRBD2. Germline loops: CDR1 MNHNS, CDR2 SASEGT. The V gene end was trimmed by 8 bases and the J gene end by 5 bases; junction bases not matched to a gene: 11. This CDR3 has 15 residues. CDR3 sequence reads: CASGVVVAGNNEQFF. The CDR3 DNA sequence: TGTGCCAGCGGCGTCGTGGTAGCGGGAAACAATGAGCAGTTCTTC.

The table lists this clonotype with a few counts. The V gene is TRBV6-1, the J gene TRBJ1-1, with D perhaps matching TRBD1 (5 bases). The V gene lost 7 bases and the J gene lost 0 bases, with 21 bases spanning the gap. In germline, CDR1 is MNHNS, CDR2 SASEGT. The length of the CDR3 is 17 residues. CDR3 loop: CASIIRGAPFMNTEAFF. The CDR3 DNA is TGTGCCAGCATTATCCGGGGCGCCCCTTTTATGAACACTGAAGCTTTCTTT.

V usage is TRBV15 and J usage is TRBJ2-7; TRBD1 is a possible D gene (6 bases). CDR3 length: 18 residues. The V gene's germline CDR1 is LNHNV and CDR2 YYDKDF (reference sequence). Trimming took off 0 bases at V and 0 bases at J, with 18 bases between the two ends. CDR3 DNA sequence: TGTGCCACCAGCAGAGATAATGGTGTGAGGGACATCTCCTACGAGCAGTACTTC. Translating it yields CATSRDNGVRDISYEQYF.

The rearrangement links TRBV7-9 to TRBJ2-3, with 9 bases that match TRBD2. CDR1 SEHNR and CDR2 FQNEAQ come from the germline V gene (reference sequence). The V gene end was trimmed by 3 bases and the J gene end by 4 bases; junction bases not matched to a gene: 8. CDR3 length equals 16 residues. CDR3 loop: CASSFPVSGRPDTQYF. CDR3 nucleotide sequence: TGTGCCAGCAGCTTCCCGGTTAGCGGGAGACCAGATACGCAGTATTTT.

This clonotype was counted only a few times. The chain combines TRBV4-1 with TRBJ2-1; a weak D match, TRBD1 (6 bases). The V gene's germline CDR1 is MGHRA and CDR2 YSYEKL. The ends were cut back, 4 bases at V and 7 bases at J, with 11 bases in the middle. The CDR3 sequence is 13 residues long. This CDR3 is CASSPLDRNEQFF. The CDR3 nucleotides read TGCGCCAGCAGCCCGCTCGACAGGAATGAGCAGTTCTTC.

This clonotype was recorded a few times. V is TRBV4-3 and J is TRBJ2-6; TRBD1 or TRBD2 may be the D gene (5 bases each). V was shortened by 5 bases and J by 0 bases, with 17 bases between the two germline ends. This CDR3 contains 18 residues. Germline V gene sequence: CDR1 LGHNA, CDR2 YSLEER. The CDR3 loop is CASSFQGRPGSGANVLTF. DNA for the CDR3: TGCGCCAGCAGCTTCCAGGGACGGCCCGGCTCTGGGGCCAACGTCCTGACTTTC.

The rearrangement joins TRBV5-1 to TRBJ2-7; 10 bases fit TRBD1. The V and J ends lost 4 bases and 5 bases, in that order; junction bases with no gene match: 6. CDR1 and CDR2 from the germline V gene are SGHRS and YFSETQ. This CDR3 contains 14 residues. CDR3 nucleotides: TGCGCCAGCAGCCGCGACAGGGGGCTCGACGAGCAGTACTTC. It encodes CASSRDRGLDEQYF.

The chain employs TRBV9 and TRBJ2-4; D possibly corresponds to TRBD1 (5 bases). The length of the CDR3 is 15 residues. From germline, CDR1 is SGDLS and CDR2 YYNGEE. Trimming took off 3 bases at V and 5 bases at J, with 15 bases between the two ends. This chain's CDR3 is CASSGPETAENIQYF. CDR3 DNA sequence: TGTGCCAGCAGCGGTCCTGAGACAGCAGAAAACATTCAGTACTTC.

This clonotype was seen more than once but under ten times. V gene TRBV27 combines with J gene TRBJ2-5; D is tentatively TRBD1 or TRBD2 (6 bases each). Between the trimmed V and J ends, which lost 5 bases and 1 base, there was a span of 11 bases. The CDR3 loop spans 14 amino acids. The germline V gene has CDR1 MNHEY and CDR2 SMNVEV (reference sequence). This CDR3 reads CASSAGQSQETQYF. CDR3 bases: TGTGCCAGCAGTGCGGGACAATCCCAAGAGACCCAGTACTTC.

This chain connects TRBV9 to TRBJ1-5; D is undetermined. This CDR3 region has 15 residues. Germline V gene sequence: CDR1 SGDLS, CDR2 YYNGEE. V was clipped by 0 bases and J by 3 bases, with 10 bases between them. Written as DNA, the CDR3 is TGTGCCAGCAGCGTAGGGGTAGGCTCCAATCAGCCCCAGCATTTT. Protein: CASSVGVGSNQPQHF.

DNA of the CDR3: TGCGCCAGCAGCTCGGGGCCGTGGGAAACTGAAGCTTTCTTT. Translated, it gives CASSSGPWETEAFF. V gene TRBV5-1 combines with J gene TRBJ1-1; possible D gene TRBD1, 5 bases. Germline-derived CDR1 and CDR2 are SGHRS and YFSETQ. Trimming removed 3 bases at V and 5 bases at J, with 14 bases between. The CDR3 runs to 14 residues.

The chain is built from TRBV2 and TRBJ1-1; D perhaps matches TRBD1 (5 bases). This CDR3 is built from 15 residues. Trimming left V 6 bases short and J 4 bases short, with 18 bases between. Germline CDR1 and CDR2: SNHLY and FYNNEI. CDR3 sequence reads: CASSRGPGGSTEAFF. CDR3 nucleotides: TGTGCCAGCAGCAGAGGGCCGGGGGGTAGCACTGAAGCTTTCTTT.

The sample holds many counts of this clonotype. This chain uses TRBV25-1 with TRBJ2-5; 9 bases are a match to TRBD1. CDR3 length: 13 amino acids. CDR1 and CDR2 from the germline V gene are MGHDK and SYGVNS. With V trimmed by 4 bases and J by 3 bases, 0 bases remained unmatched. CDR3 sequence (DNA): TGTGCCAGCAGTGGGACAGGGGAAGAGACCCAGTACTTC. This encodes CASSGTGEETQYF.

The CDR3 reads CASSPSHSGGIVTDTQYF. CDR3 nucleotides: TGCGCCAGCAGCCCCTCCCACAGCGGGGGGATCGTAACAGATACGCAGTATTTT. The chain recombines TRBV5-1 with TRBJ2-3; TRBD2 matches 9 bases. This CDR3 has 18 amino acids. Trimming removed 4 bases from V and 3 bases from J; junction bases left unmatched: 15. CDR1 and CDR2 (germline): SGHRS, YFSETQ. The whole variable domain, remainder taken from reference TRBV5-1 and TRBJ2-3, is KAGVTQTPRYLIKTRGQQVTLSCSPISGHRSVSWYQQTPGQGLQFLFEYFSETQRNKGNFPGRFSGRQFSNSRSEMNVSTLELGDSALYLCASSPSHSGGIVTDTQYFGPGTRLTVL.

This clonotype was detected a few times. The rearrangement joins TRBV4-3 to TRBJ1-2, with 7 bases identical to TRBD1. V dropped 4 bases and J dropped 7; count of bases not matched to a gene: 9. Germline-derived CDR1 and CDR2 are LGHNA and YSLEER. The length of the CDR3 is 14 residues. CDR3 protein: CASSLRGTERGYTF. As DNA, the CDR3 is TGCGCCAGCAGCCTCAGAGGGACAGAACGTGGCTACACCTTC.

The chain has TRBV28 and TRBJ1-5; no definite D call. Trimming stripped 5 bases from V and 7 bases from J, with 9 bases between. Germline lookup yields CDR1 MDHEN and CDR2 SYDVKM. There are 12 residues in the CDR3. The CDR3: CASSQNRQPQHF. As DNA, the CDR3 is TGTGCCAGCAGTCAAAACAGACAGCCCCAGCATTTT.

The J gene is TRBJ2-7, the V gene TRBV2; possible D gene TRBD1, 5 bases. V gave up 3 bases and J gave up 4 bases, with 19 bases separating them. The length of the CDR3 is 16 residues. CDR1 and CDR2 from the germline V gene are SNHLY and FYNNEI. CDR3 sequence reads: CASSDSRQQISYEQYF. The CDR3 DNA reads as TGTGCCAGCAGTGACTCGAGACAGCAAATCTCTTACGAGCAGTACTTC. Supplemented by reference TRBV2 and TRBJ2-7, the full variable domain reads EPEVTQTPSHQVTQMGQEVILRCVPISNHLYFYWYRQILGQKVEFLVSFYNNEISEKSEIFDDQFSVERPDGSNFTLKIRSTKLEDSAMYFCASSDSRQQISYEQYFGPGTRLTVT.